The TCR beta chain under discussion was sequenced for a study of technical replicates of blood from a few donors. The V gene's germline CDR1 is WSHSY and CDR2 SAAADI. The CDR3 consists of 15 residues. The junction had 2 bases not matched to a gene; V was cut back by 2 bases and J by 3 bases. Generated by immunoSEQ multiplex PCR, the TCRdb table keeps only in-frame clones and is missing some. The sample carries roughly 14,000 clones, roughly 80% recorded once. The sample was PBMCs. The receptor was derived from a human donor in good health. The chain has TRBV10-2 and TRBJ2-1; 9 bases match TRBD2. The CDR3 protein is CASSESSGSYNEQFF. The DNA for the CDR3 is TGCGCCAGCAGTGAGAGTAGCGGGAGCTACAATGAGCAGTTCTTC.